The clone carrying this T cell receptor beta chain has only one observation. What it binds is not known. The data belong to a study of Ad26.COV2.S vaccination and SARS-CoV-2 variants. Sequencing was performed with immunoSEQ multiplex PCR; in TCRdb, only in-frame clones are kept and a portion is missing. The sample gives roughly 700,000 clones, more than 70% of which show up once; approximately 1.5% is in the top ten. Specified treatment: over 15 received Ad26.COV2.S at low or high dose, single or two shots; about 5 received placebo; per-sample allocation not given. The samples were gathered on day 63 after the first injection of vaccine or placebo. It was an adult aged 18-55 years in Boston who was the donor. This CDR3 spans 13 amino acids. V was trimmed by 2 bases and J by 1 base, leaving 5 bases between them. Germline-derived CDR1 and CDR2 are ENHRY and SYGVKD. Overall study findings and caveats: Non-spike TCR breadth showed similarity between vaccine and placebo recipients. Total responses of T cells may have been underestimated by the analyses of TCR breadth and depth.

The clonotype comes from a person between 18 and 60 years old who received the Ad26.COV2.S COVID-19 vaccine or a placebo. The rearrangement uses TRBV10-3 and TRBJ1-1, with D perhaps matching TRBD1 (5 bases). Sequenced here: peripheral blood, sampled in a trial of Ad26.COV2.S vaccine versus placebo. In DNA form, the CDR3 reads TGTGCCATCAGTGAGACAGGGAACACTGAAGCTTTCTTT. It yields the protein CAISETGNTEAFF.